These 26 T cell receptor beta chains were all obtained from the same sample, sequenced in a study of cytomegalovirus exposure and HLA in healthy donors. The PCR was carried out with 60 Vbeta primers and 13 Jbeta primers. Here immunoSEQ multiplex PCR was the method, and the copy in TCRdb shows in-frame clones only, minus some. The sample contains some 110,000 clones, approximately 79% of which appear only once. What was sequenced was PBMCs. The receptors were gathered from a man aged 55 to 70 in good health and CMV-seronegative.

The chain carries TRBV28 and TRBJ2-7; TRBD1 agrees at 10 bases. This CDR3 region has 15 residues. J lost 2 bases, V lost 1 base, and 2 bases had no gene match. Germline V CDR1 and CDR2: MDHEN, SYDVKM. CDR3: CASSLFGTGAYEQYV. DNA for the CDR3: TGTGCCAGCAGTTTATTCGGGACAGGGGCCTACGAGCAGTACGTC.

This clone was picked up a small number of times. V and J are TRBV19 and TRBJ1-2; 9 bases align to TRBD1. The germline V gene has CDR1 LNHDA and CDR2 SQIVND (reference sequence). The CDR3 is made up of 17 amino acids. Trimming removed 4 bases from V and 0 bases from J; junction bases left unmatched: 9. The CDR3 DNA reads TGTGCCAGTAGTAGCACCGGACAGGGGAGTTCTAACTATGGCTACACCTTC. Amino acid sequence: CASSSTGQGSSNYGYTF.

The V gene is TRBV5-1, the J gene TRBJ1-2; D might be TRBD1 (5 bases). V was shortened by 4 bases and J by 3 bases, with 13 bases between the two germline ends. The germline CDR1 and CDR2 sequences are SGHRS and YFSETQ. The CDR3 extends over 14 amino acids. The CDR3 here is CASSLQGSDYGYTF. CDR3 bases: TGCGCCAGCAGCCTCCAGGGCTCCGACTATGGCTACACCTTC.

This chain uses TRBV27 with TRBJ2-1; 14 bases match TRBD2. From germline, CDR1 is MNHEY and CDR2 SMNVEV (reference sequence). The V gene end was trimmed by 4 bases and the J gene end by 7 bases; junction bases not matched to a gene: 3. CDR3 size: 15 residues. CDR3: CASSSGLAGGNEQFF. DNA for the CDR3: TGTGCCAGCAGTTCCGGACTAGCGGGGGGTAATGAGCAGTTCTTC.

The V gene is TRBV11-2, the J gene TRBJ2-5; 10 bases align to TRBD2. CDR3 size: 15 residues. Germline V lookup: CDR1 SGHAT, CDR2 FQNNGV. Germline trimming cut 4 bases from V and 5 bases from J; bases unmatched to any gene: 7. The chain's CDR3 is CASSSLAGDRETQYF. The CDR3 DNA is TGTGCCAGCAGCTCCCTAGCGGGGGACCGGGAGACCCAGTACTTC.

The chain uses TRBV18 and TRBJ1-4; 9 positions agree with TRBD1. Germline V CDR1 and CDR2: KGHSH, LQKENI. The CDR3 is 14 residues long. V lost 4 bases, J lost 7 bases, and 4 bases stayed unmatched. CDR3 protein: CASSQGTGFEKLFF. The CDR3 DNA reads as TGTGCCAGCTCACAGGGGACAGGGTTTGAAAAACTGTTTTTT.

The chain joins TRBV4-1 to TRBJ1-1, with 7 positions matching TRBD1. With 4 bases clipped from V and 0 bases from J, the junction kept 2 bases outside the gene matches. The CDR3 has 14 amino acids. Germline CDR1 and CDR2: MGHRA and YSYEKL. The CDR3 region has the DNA TGCGCCAGCAGCCCGACAGGGTTGAACACTGAAGCTTTCTTT. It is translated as CASSPTGLNTEAFF.

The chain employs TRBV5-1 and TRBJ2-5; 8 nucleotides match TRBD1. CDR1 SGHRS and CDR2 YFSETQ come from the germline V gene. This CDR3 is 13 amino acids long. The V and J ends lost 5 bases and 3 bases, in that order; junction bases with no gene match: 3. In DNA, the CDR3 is TGCGCCAGCAGACCGGACAGGGAAGAGACCCAGTACTTC. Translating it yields CASRPDREETQYF.

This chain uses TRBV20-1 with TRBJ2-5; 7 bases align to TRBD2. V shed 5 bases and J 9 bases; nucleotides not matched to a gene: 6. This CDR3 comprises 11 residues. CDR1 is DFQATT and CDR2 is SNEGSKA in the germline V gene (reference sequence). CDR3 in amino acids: CSAERGRAQYF. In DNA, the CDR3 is TGCAGTGCTGAGCGGGGACGGGCCCAGTACTTC.

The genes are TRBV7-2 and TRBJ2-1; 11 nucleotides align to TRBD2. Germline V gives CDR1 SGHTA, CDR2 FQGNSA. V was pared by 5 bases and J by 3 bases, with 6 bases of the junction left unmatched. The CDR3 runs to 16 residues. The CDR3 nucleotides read TGTGCCAGCAGCGCCCCGGGACTAGCGGACTACAATGAGCAGTTCTTC. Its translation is CASSAPGLADYNEQFF.

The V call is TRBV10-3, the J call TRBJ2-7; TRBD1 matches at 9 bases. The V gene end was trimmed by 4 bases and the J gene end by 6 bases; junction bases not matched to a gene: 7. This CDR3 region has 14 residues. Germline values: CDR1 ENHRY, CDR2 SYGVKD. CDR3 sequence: CAISAAGTGSEQYV. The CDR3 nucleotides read TGTGCCATCAGTGCTGCCGGGACAGGGTCCGAGCAGTACGTC.

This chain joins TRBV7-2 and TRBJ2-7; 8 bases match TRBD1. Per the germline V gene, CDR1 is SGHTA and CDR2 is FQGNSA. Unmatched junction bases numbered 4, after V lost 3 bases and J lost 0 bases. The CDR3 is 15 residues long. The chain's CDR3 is CASSLTGASSYEQYF. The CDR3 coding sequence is TGTGCCAGCAGCTTGACAGGGGCCAGCTCCTACGAGCAGTACTTC.

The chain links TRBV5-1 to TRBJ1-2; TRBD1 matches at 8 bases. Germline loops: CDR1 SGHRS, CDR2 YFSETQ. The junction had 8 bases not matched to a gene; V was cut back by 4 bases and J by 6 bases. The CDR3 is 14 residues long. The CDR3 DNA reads TGCGCCAGCAGCCCCGGAGGGACAGGAGATGGCTACACCTTC. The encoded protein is CASSPGGTGDGYTF.

CDR3 nucleotides: TGTGCCAGCACGGACAGGGGGCGGTATGAGCAGTTCTTC. Translated: CASTDRGRYEQFF. The V and J genes are TRBV7-6 and TRBJ2-1; 11 bases map to TRBD1. The trim removed 7 bases at V and 8 bases at J, leaving 4 bases unmatched. The CDR3 is made up of 13 amino acids. CDR1 and CDR2 (germline): SGHVS, FNYEAQ.

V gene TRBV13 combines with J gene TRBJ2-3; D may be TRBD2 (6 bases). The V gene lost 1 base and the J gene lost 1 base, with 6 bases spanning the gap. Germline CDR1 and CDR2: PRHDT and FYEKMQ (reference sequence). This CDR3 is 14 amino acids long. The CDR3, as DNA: TGTGCCAGCAGCTTAGCGGGAGGCACAGATACGCAGTATTTT. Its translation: CASSLAGGTDTQYF.

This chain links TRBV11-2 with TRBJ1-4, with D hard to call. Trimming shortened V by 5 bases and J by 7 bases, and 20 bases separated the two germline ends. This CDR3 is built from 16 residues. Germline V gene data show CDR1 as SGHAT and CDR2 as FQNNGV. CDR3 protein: CASSPFGGQHGEKLFF. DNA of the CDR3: TGTGCCAGCAGCCCCTTTGGAGGCCAGCACGGTGAAAAACTGTTTTTT.

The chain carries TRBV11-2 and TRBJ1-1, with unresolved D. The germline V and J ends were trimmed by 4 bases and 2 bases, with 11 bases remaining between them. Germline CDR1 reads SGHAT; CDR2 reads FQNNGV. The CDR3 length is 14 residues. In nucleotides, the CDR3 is TGTGCCAGCAGCTCAGGTCCTTTTAACACTGAAGCTTTCTTT. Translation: CASSSGPFNTEAFF.

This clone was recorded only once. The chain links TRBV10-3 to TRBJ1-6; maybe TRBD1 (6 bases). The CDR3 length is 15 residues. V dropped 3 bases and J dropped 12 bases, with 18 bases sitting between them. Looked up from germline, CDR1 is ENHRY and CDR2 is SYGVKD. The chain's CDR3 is CAISERGGSEGPLHF. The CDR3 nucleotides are TGTGCCATCAGTGAAAGGGGGGGTAGTGAGGGACCCCTCCACTTT.

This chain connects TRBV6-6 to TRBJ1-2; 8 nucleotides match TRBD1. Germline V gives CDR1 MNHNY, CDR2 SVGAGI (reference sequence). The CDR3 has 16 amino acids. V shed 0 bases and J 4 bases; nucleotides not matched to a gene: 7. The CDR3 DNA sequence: TGTGCCAGCAGTTACTCTGGACAGGGAACATCCTATGGCTACACCTTC. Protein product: CASSYSGQGTSYGYTF.

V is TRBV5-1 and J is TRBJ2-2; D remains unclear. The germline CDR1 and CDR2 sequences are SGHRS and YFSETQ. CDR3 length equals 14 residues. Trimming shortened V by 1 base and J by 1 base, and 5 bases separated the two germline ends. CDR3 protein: CASSLRGNTGELFF. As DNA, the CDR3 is TGCGCCAGCAGCTTGCGCGGGAACACCGGGGAGCTGTTTTTT.

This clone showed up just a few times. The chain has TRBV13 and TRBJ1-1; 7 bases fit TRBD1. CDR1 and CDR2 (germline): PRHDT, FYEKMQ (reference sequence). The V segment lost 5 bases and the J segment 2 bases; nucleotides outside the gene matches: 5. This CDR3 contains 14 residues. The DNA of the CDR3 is TGTGCCAGCAGCCCAGGGGGAAGCAACACTGAAGCTTTCTTT. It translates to CASSPGGSNTEAFF.

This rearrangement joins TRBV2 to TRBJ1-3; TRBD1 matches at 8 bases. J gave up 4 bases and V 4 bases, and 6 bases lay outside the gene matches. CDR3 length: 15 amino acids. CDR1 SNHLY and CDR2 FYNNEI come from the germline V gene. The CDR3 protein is CASSATGGIGNTIYF. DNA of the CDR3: TGTGCCAGCAGTGCTACAGGGGGTATAGGAAACACCATATATTTT.

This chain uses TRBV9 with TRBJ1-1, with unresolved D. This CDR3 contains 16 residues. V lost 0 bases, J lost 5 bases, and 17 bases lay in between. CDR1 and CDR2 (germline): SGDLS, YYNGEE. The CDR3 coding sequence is TGTGCCAGCAGCGTAGCTGGGTCGATAGGGAGGACTGAAGCTTTCTTT. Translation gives CASSVAGSIGRTEAFF.

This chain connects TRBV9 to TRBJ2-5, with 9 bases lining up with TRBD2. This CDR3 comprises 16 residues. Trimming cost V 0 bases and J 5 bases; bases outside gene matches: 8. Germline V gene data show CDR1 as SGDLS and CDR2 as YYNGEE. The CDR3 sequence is CASSVGGGGAMETQYF. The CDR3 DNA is TGTGCCAGCAGCGTAGGCGGCGGGGGGGCAATGGAGACCCAGTACTTC.

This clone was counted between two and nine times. CDR3 amino acids: CASSLVSGGAGEQFF. CDR3 nucleotides: TGTGCCAGCAGCTTAGTATCTGGGGGGGCCGGTGAGCAGTTCTTC. The chain joins TRBV7-2 to TRBJ2-1; D might be TRBD2 (7 bases). Germline values: CDR1 SGHTA, CDR2 FQGNSA. Deletions cut 1 base from V and 9 bases from J, with 16 bases between. The CDR3 has 15 residues. The complete variable domain, with remaining parts taken from reference TRBV7-2 and TRBJ2-1, reads GAGVSQSPSNKVTEKGKDVELRCDPISGHTALYWYRQSLGQGLEFLIYFQGNSAPDKSGLPSDRFSAERTGGSVSTLTIQRTQQEDSAVYLCASSLVSGGAGEQFFGPGTRLTVL.

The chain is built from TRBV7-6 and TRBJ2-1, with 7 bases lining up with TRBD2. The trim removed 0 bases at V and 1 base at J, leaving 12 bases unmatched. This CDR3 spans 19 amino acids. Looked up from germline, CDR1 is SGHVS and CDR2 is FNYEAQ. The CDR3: CASSLARGTSGASYNEQFF. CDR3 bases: TGTGCCAGCAGCTTAGCGAGGGGAACGAGCGGGGCGTCCTACAATGAGCAGTTCTTC.